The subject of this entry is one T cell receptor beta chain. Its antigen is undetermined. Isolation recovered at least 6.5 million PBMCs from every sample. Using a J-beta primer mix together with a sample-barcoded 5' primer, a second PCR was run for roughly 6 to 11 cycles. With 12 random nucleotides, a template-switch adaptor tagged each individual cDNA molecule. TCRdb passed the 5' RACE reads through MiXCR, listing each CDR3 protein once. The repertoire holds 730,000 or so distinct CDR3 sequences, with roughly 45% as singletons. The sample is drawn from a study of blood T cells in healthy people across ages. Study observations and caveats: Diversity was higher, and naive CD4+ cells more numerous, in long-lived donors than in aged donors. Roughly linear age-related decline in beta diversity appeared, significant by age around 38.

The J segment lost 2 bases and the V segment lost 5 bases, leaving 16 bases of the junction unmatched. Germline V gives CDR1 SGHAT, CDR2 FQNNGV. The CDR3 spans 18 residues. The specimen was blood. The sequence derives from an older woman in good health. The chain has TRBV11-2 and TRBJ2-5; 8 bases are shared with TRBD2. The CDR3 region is CASSRQTLAAGAQETQYF. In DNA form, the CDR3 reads TGTGCCAGCAGCCGACAGACACTAGCGGCCGGGGCACAAGAGACCCAGTACTTC.